The 28 T cell receptor beta chains below come from one sample, sequenced in a study of T-cell reconstitution after alpha-beta-depleted transplantation in children. Unique molecular identifiers were incorporated during preparation of the TCRbeta library. TCRdb analysed the PCR reads with MiXCR anew, one entry per CDR3 protein. Found here are about 980,000 distinct CDR3 sequences, about 29% of them singletons; the top ten hold more than 25%. The sequences come from PBMCs, mostly from graft donor cells, collected 360 days after TCRalphabeta/CD19-depleted stem cell transplant. All receptors come from a boy under two years old who had a stem cell transplant for SCID, so the T cells may come from the graft donor.

The V gene is TRBV28, the J gene TRBJ2-3; perhaps D is TRBD1 or TRBD2 (5 bases each). V lost 6 bases and J lost 4, with 8 bases in between. Germline V gives CDR1 MDHEN, CDR2 SYDVKM. The CDR3 has 12 amino acids. The CDR3 DNA reads as TGTGCCAGCAGGGGGGACCCAGATACGCAGTATTTT. Translating gives CASRGDPDTQYF.

This rearrangement joins TRBV28 to TRBJ1-1; the D is unclear. From germline, CDR1 is MDHEN and CDR2 SYDVKM. CDR3 length equals 16 residues. The V end was cut by 1 base, the J end by 1 base, with 13 bases between. CDR3 sequence reads: CASSLSPGRQNTEAFF. The CDR3 DNA is TGTGCCAGCAGTTTATCTCCGGGCAGGCAGAACACTGAAGCTTTCTTT.

V gene TRBV6-2 or TRBV6-3 combines with J gene TRBJ1-1; D uncertain. V dropped 5 bases and J dropped 2 bases, with 33 bases sitting between them. Germline V gene data show CDR1 as MNHEY and CDR2 as SVGEGT. The CDR3 is 21 residues long. DNA of the CDR3: TGTGCCAGCAGTACTCCAGGTGAGATTTGGCGAGGCATGAAACCAAACACTGAAGCTTTCTTT. Protein: CASSTPGEIWRGMKPNTEAFF.

This clonotype has more than one count but fewer than ten. The V and J genes are TRBV20-1 and TRBJ2-7; the D is unclear. Per the germline V gene, CDR1 is DFQATT and CDR2 is SNEGSKA (reference sequence). The CDR3 has 14 amino acids. V was pared by 5 bases and J by 7 bases, with 21 bases between. This chain's CDR3 is CSAPRQGPSAEQYF. The CDR3 region has the DNA TGCAGTGCTCCTAGGCAAGGCCCGTCAGCGGAGCAGTACTTC.

The chain employs TRBV12-3 or TRBV12-4 and TRBJ2-5, with D unresolved. V lost 3 bases to trimming and J lost 5 bases, with 13 bases between them. This CDR3 comprises 14 residues. The CDR3 spells CASSFGPIGETQYF. In DNA, the CDR3 is TGTGCCAGCAGTTTCGGGCCCATAGGGGAGACCCAGTACTTC.

This clonotype was seen more than once but under ten times. The chain combines TRBV20-1 with TRBJ1-6, with 7 bases identical to TRBD1. Trimming took 1 base from V and 10 from J; bases not matched to a gene: 10. The germline gives CDR1 DFQATT, CDR2 SNEGSKA (reference sequence). The CDR3 consists of 15 residues. CDR3 sequence reads: CSARADRVPNSPLHF. CDR3 nucleotide sequence: TGCAGTGCTAGAGCAGACAGGGTTCCGAACTCACCCCTCCACTTT.

The rearrangement uses TRBV4-1 and TRBJ2-3; D unclear. Trimming took off 0 bases at V and 6 bases at J, with 10 bases between the two ends. The CDR3 has 14 residues. Germline V gives CDR1 MGHRA, CDR2 YSYEKL. The CDR3: CASSQDRTMDTQYF. CDR3 nucleotides: TGCGCCAGCAGCCAAGATCGAACTATGGATACGCAGTATTTT.

The rearrangement links TRBV6-2 or TRBV6-3 to TRBJ2-5; the D is unclear. The germline V and J ends were trimmed by 2 bases and 4 bases, with 20 bases remaining between them. The CDR3 contains 17 residues. Germline loops: CDR1 MNHEY, CDR2 SVGEGT. CDR3 residues: CASSYGHPIPSGETQYF. DNA for the CDR3: TGTGCCAGCAGTTACGGGCATCCGATCCCTTCGGGAGAGACCCAGTACTTC.

This clonotype was detected only a few times. This chain connects TRBV5-1 to TRBJ2-5; perhaps TRBD2 as D (5 bases). The ends were cut back, 3 bases at V and 4 bases at J, with 16 bases in the middle. This CDR3 comprises 15 residues. The germline gives CDR1 SGHRS, CDR2 YFSETQ. CDR3 DNA sequence: TGCGCCAGCAGCTCCCGGACTTTTGAAAGAGAGACCCAGTACTTC. Protein product: CASSSRTFERETQYF.

The chain is built from TRBV20-1 and TRBJ1-5; D is ambiguous. The CDR3 loop spans 15 amino acids. V shed 5 bases and J shed 1 base, with 15 bases lying between them. Germline V CDR1 and CDR2: DFQATT, SNEGSKA (reference sequence). As DNA, the CDR3 is TGCAGTGCTCAACGTATTCCCGGGAGCAATCAGCCCCAGCATTTT. This gives the protein CSAQRIPGSNQPQHF.

The V call is TRBV5-1, the J call TRBJ2-7; 9 bases line up with TRBD1. Germline trimming cut 2 bases from V and 0 bases from J; bases unmatched to any gene: 6. The CDR3 contains 16 residues. CDR1 is SGHRS, CDR2 YFSETQ, per germline. In nucleotides, the CDR3 is TGCGCCAGCAGCTTTTCGGGGACAGGGAGCTCCTACGAGCAGTACTTC. Translating gives CASSFSGTGSSYEQYF. Drawing the rest from reference TRBV5-1 and TRBJ2-7, the complete variable domain is KAGVTQTPRYLIKTRGQQVTLSCSPISGHRSVSWYQQTPGQGLQFLFEYFSETQRNKGNFPGRFSGRQFSNSRSEMNVSTLELGDSALYLCASSFSGTGSSYEQYFGPGTRLTVT.

The chain links TRBV5-1 to TRBJ2-7; D is uncertain. V shed 1 base and J shed 6 bases, with 17 bases lying between them. In germline, CDR1 is SGHRS, CDR2 YFSETQ. This CDR3 has 15 residues. The CDR3 region is CASSLPPPVSVEQYF. The CDR3 nucleotides are TGCGCCAGCAGCTTGCCCCCTCCCGTTTCAGTCGAGCAGTACTTC. Variable domain in full (rest from reference TRBV5-1 and TRBJ2-7): KAGVTQTPRYLIKTRGQQVTLSCSPISGHRSVSWYQQTPGQGLQFLFEYFSETQRNKGNFPGRFSGRQFSNSRSEMNVSTLELGDSALYLCASSLPPPVSVEQYFGPGTRLTVT.

The rearrangement joins TRBV28 to TRBJ2-3; 9 positions match TRBD1. Trimming at V came to 1 base and at J to 3 bases, leaving 5 bases not matched to a gene. Germline V gives CDR1 MDHEN, CDR2 SYDVKM. This CDR3 has 16 amino acids. The CDR3 sequence is CASSLSTGGMTDTQYF. CDR3 in DNA: TGTGCCAGCAGTTTATCAACAGGGGGCATGACAGATACGCAGTATTTT.

The chain joins TRBV11-2 to TRBJ2-3; TRBD1 aligns across 10 bases. CDR3 length: 17 residues. The trim removed 1 base at V and 2 bases at J, leaving 6 bases unmatched. Germline CDR1 is SGHAT and CDR2 is FQNNGV. CDR3 in DNA: TGTGCCAGCAGCTTAGGCAGGACAGGGGGTTACACAGATACGCAGTATTTT. Translated, it gives CASSLGRTGGYTDTQYF.

This clonotype came up a few times. The chain couples TRBV29-1 to TRBJ2-1; D remains ambiguous. The germline CDR1 and CDR2 sequences are SQVTM and ANQGSEA. V dropped 4 bases and J dropped 4 bases, with 8 bases sitting between them. This CDR3 is built from 12 residues. The CDR3 here is CSVAPVYNEQFF. The CDR3 nucleotides are TGCAGCGTTGCTCCGGTGTACAATGAGCAGTTCTTC.

This sequence joins TRBV28 and TRBJ1-4, with D possibly TRBD1 on 5 matching bases. The germline gives CDR1 MDHEN, CDR2 SYDVKM. Trimming cost V 1 base and J 8 bases, with 17 bases left between them. There are 16 residues in the CDR3. The CDR3 nucleotides read TGTGCCAGCAGTTTATATGCTTGGGACCGGGAGGAAAAACTGTTTTTT. This sequence encodes CASSLYAWDREEKLFF.

V and J are TRBV7-3 and TRBJ2-7, with a tentative D call TRBD2 (5 bases). Trimming removed 5 bases at V and 12 bases at J, with 20 bases between. CDR1 is SGHTA and CDR2 is FQGTGA in the germline V gene. This CDR3 has 13 amino acids. CDR3 coding DNA: TGTGCCAGCAGCGCTGAGGGCGTAGGTAGTCTGTACTTC. As protein: CASSAEGVGSLYF.

V gene TRBV6-1 combines with J gene TRBJ2-1, with 9 bases identical to TRBD1. CDR3 length: 15 amino acids. The V gene's germline CDR1 is MNHNS and CDR2 SASEGT. J lost 5 bases, V lost 7 bases, and 9 bases had no gene match. In DNA, the CDR3 is TGTGCCAGCATCAACGGCGGGACAGGGAACAATGAGCAGTTCTTC. Translated: CASINGGTGNNEQFF.

The chain joins TRBV3-1 to TRBJ2-1; TRBD2 aligns across 7 bases. The CDR3 spans 16 residues. From germline, CDR1 is LGHDT and CDR2 YNNKEL (reference sequence). V lost 0 bases and J lost 5; bases outside the gene matches: 7. The CDR3 DNA reads as TGTGCCAGCAGCCAAGATTGGGGGGGAGCCGACAATGAGCAGTTCTTC. As protein: CASSQDWGGADNEQFF.

The CDR3 sequence is CAWSPGPGRHPEAFF. DNA for the CDR3: TGTGCCTGGAGTCCCGGCCCCGGGAGGCATCCTGAAGCTTTCTTT. This sequence joins TRBV30 and TRBJ1-1; no reliable D call. Germline V lookup: CDR1 GTSNPN, CDR2 SVGIG (reference sequence). The CDR3 is made up of 15 amino acids. The germline V and J ends were trimmed by 2 bases and 6 bases, with 19 bases remaining between them.

The V gene is TRBV28, the J gene TRBJ2-7; TRBD1 aligns across 9 bases. The CDR3 loop spans 17 amino acids. Germline CDR1 is MDHEN and CDR2 is SYDVKM. Trimming removed 2 bases from V and 3 bases from J; junction bases left unmatched: 11. The CDR3 DNA reads TGTGCCAGCAGTTTACTACCCACAGGGGGCCCAATCTACGAGCAGTACTTC. It is translated as CASSLLPTGGPIYEQYF.

This clonotype was observed a few times. The chain recombines TRBV27 with TRBJ2-5, with TRBD2 as a possible D gene (5 bases). V lost 0 bases and J lost 0, with 11 bases in between. This CDR3 has 16 residues. The germline V gene encodes CDR1 MNHEY and CDR2 SMNVEV (reference sequence). This chain's CDR3 is CASSLSSWEYQETQYF. The CDR3 nucleotides are TGTGCCAGCAGTTTATCTAGCTGGGAGTACCAAGAGACCCAGTACTTC.

The rearrangement links TRBV5-6 to TRBJ2-7; 9 bases map to TRBD1. The junction had 12 bases not matched to a gene; V was cut back by 4 bases and J by 4 bases. This CDR3 comprises 16 residues. Per germline, CDR1 SGHDT and CDR2 YYEEEE. CDR3 sequence: CASSPGQGLTWYEQYF. The CDR3, as DNA: TGTGCCAGCAGCCCTGGACAGGGGCTCACTTGGTACGAGCAGTACTTC.

This clonotype turned up a few times. The chain uses TRBV25-1 and TRBJ2-7; the D gene could be TRBD1 or TRBD2 (5 bases each). This CDR3 contains 16 residues. Germline V gene lookup returns CDR1 MGHDK and CDR2 SYGVNS. Trimming pared 1 base from V and 1 base from J, leaving 14 bases between. The DNA of the CDR3 is TGTGCCAGCAGTGAATGGCAGGGAGCCCCTTCCTACGAGCAGTACTTC. Protein product: CASSEWQGAPSYEQYF.

This clonotype was seen only a few times. The genes are TRBV4-3 and TRBJ1-2; D is unclear. This CDR3 has 15 amino acids. With 1 base removed from V and 2 bases from J, the gap between germline ends came to 11 bases. CDR1 is LGHNA, CDR2 YSLEER, per germline. The CDR3 nucleotides read TGCGCCAGCAGCCAAGGACTGACGCTAAACTATGGCTACACCTTC. Protein product: CASSQGLTLNYGYTF.

This chain uses TRBV27 with TRBJ2-1; 7 positions match TRBD1. Germline CDR1 reads MNHEY; CDR2 reads SMNVEV (reference sequence). This CDR3 is built from 16 residues. V trimming: 5 bases; J trimming: 6 bases; junction bases outside the gene matches: 13. The CDR3 sequence: CASSNDRAPLLNEQFF. CDR3 nucleotides: TGTGCCAGCAGTAATGACAGGGCGCCGCTTCTCAATGAGCAGTTCTTC.

The chain uses TRBV20-1 and TRBJ2-2, with D perhaps TRBD1 (6 bases). Germline V lookup: CDR1 DFQATT, CDR2 SNEGSKA (reference sequence). V lost 0 bases and J lost 5, with 16 bases in between. There are 16 residues in the CDR3. The CDR3 reads CSARDLQGRGTGELFF. Written as DNA, the CDR3 is TGCAGTGCTAGAGATCTTCAGGGGAGAGGAACCGGGGAGCTGTTTTTT.

This clonotype turned up a few times. The chain employs TRBV11-1 and TRBJ2-1; D is ambiguous. CDR1 is SGHAT and CDR2 is FQDESV in the germline V gene (reference sequence). This CDR3 has 15 residues. Trimming left V 5 bases short and J 3 bases short, with 14 bases between. CDR3: CASSHQENNYNEQFF. For the CDR3, the DNA is TGTGCCAGCAGCCACCAGGAGAACAACTACAATGAGCAGTTCTTC.